Listed here is a single T cell receptor (beta chain). 13 Jbeta primers and 60 Vbeta primers were used for the PCR. Some clones are missing from TCRdb's copy, which holds only in-frame ones; the method was immunoSEQ multiplex PCR. The table includes about 55,000 clones, more than 75% detected once. This record belongs to a study of cytomegalovirus exposure and HLA in healthy donors. The CDR3 loop spans 14 amino acids. The V gene's germline CDR1 is MNHEY and CDR2 SVGAGI. V lost 5 bases, J lost 5 bases, and 5 bases stayed unmatched. The sample comprised PBMCs. The clonotype originates from a female donor in good health and CMV-seronegative. V gene TRBV6-5 combines with J gene TRBJ1-5, with 8 bases that match TRBD1. The CDR3 region is CASSRQGRDQPQHF. The CDR3 nucleotides are TGTGCCAGCAGTCGACAGGGGCGAGATCAGCCCCAGCATTTT.